Presented here are 7 T cell receptor beta chains from one specimen sequenced in a study of cytomegalovirus exposure and HLA in healthy donors. PCR was performed using 60 Vbeta and 13 Jbeta primers. This table comes from immunoSEQ multiplex PCR, and its TCRdb copy is limited to in-frame clones, with some not included. The sample holds more than 110,000 clones, 65% to 90% seen once. Sequencing was carried out using PBMCs. These TCRs come from a female donor in good health and CMV-seronegative.

The chain couples TRBV4-2 to TRBJ2-3, with a weak D call TRBD2 (6 bases). CDR3 length: 17 amino acids. V was cut by 5 bases and J by 2 bases, with 20 bases left in between. Germline V CDR1 and CDR2: LGHNA, YNFKEQ. The CDR3 spells CASSSKGELANTDTQYF. CDR3 nucleotides: TGTGCCAGCAGCTCAAAGGGCGAACTAGCCAACACAGATACGCAGTATTTT.

This chain uses TRBV12-5 with TRBJ2-3, with a weak D call TRBD2 (6 bases). This CDR3 has 18 amino acids. Trimming cost V 0 bases and J 4 bases, with 20 bases left between them. From germline, CDR1 is LGHNT and CDR2 FRNRAP. The CDR3 bases are TGTGCTAGTGGTTTGGTACTACAGGAGGGCGGTTGGGCAGATACGCAGTATTTT. Protein product: CASGLVLQEGGWADTQYF.

This clone was observed a single time. The V and J genes are TRBV6-5 and TRBJ2-7, with 8 bases matching TRBD1. Germline loops: CDR1 MNHEY, CDR2 SVGAGI. There are 13 residues in the CDR3. The V segment lost 4 bases and the J segment 4 bases; nucleotides outside the gene matches: 3. The DNA of the CDR3 is TGTGCCAGCAGTTCGGGACAGGTTTACGAGCAGTACTTC. Amino acids: CASSSGQVYEQYF.

This chain uses TRBV28 with TRBJ2-1; 12 bases fit TRBD2. V gave up 2 bases and J gave up 5 bases; unmatched junction bases: 4. CDR3 length: 16 residues. Looked up from germline, CDR1 is MDHEN and CDR2 is SYDVKM. The DNA of the CDR3 is TGTGCCAGCAGTTTACTGACTAGCGGGAGTGACAATGAGCAGTTCTTC. This sequence encodes CASSLLTSGSDNEQFF.

The chain recombines TRBV19 with TRBJ1-5, with D hard to call. CDR1 is LNHDA, CDR2 SQIVND, per germline (reference sequence). CDR3 length equals 15 residues. V lost 0 bases, J lost 2 bases, and 8 bases lay in between. The CDR3 protein is CASSIDEAGNQPQHF. For the CDR3, the DNA is TGTGCCAGTAGTATAGACGAGGCAGGCAATCAGCCCCAGCATTTT.

This rearrangement joins TRBV11-2 to TRBJ2-4; the D is unclear. The CDR3 is made up of 17 amino acids. V shed 5 bases and J shed 0 bases, with 17 bases lying between them. Looked up from germline, CDR1 is SGHAT and CDR2 is FQNNGV. CDR3 sequence: CASSHGAVALAKNIQYF. In DNA form, the CDR3 reads TGTGCCAGCAGCCATGGAGCTGTGGCACTAGCCAAAAACATTCAGTACTTC.

The V call is TRBV27, the J call TRBJ1-1; D is unclear. This CDR3 contains 12 residues. Germline CDR1 and CDR2: MNHEY and SMNVEV (reference sequence). With 8 bases removed from V and 0 bases from J, the gap between germline ends came to 7 bases. CDR3 DNA: TGTGCCAGCCCTTCGGTGAACACTGAAGCTTTCTTT. Its translation is CASPSVNTEAFF.